This T cell receptor beta chain was sequenced in a study of T cells in Graves' hyperthyroidism and ophthalmopathy. The study, taken as a whole, reports: Among clonotypes expanded in thyroid above 0.001, most were also found in blood.

Germline CDR1 MGHRA, CDR2 YSYEKL. CDR3 length: 13 amino acids. Trimming shortened V by 0 bases and J by 1 base, and 3 bases separated the two germline ends. Amplification of TCR beta CDR3 regions used RNA as the template. A first-round RT-PCR of the TCR CDR3 used the HTBI primer set. TCRdb passed the multiplex PCR reads through MiXCR, listing each CDR3 protein once. Among 600,000 or so distinct CDR3 sequences listed, 13% to 15% were seen once. This clonotype occurred a few times. The antigen is unknown. The sequence derives from a woman aged 18-29 years with Graves' ophthalmopathy. This chain joins TRBV4-1 and TRBJ1-2, with unresolved D. Sequenced sample: blood. The CDR3 loop is CASSQEVNYGYTF. CDR3 coding DNA: TGCGCCAGCAGCCAAGAAGTTAACTATGGCTACACCTTC.